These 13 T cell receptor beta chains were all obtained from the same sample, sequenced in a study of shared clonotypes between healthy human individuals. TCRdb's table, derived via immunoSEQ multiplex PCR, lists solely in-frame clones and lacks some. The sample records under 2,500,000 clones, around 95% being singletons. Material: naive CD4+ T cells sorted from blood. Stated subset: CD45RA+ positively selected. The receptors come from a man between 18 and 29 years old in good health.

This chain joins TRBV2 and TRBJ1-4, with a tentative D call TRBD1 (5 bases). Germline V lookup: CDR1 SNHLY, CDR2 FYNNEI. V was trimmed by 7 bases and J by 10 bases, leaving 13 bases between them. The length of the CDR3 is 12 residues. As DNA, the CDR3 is TGTGCCAGCACCAGGGAATCCGGAAAACTGTTTTTT. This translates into CASTRESGKLFF.

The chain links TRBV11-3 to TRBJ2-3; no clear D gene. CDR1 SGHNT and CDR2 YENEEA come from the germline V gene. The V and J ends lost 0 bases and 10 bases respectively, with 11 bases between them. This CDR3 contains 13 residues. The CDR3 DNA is TGTGCCAGCAGCTTAGATGCCACCGGTCCGCAGTATTTT. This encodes CASSLDATGPQYF.

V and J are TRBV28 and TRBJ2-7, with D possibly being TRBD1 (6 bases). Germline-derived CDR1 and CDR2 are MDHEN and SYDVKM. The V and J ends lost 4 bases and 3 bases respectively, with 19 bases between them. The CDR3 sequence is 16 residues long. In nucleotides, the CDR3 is TGTGCCAGCAGTTCTCTTGCCACAGGGATCCTCTACGAGCAGTACTTC. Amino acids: CASSSLATGILYEQYF. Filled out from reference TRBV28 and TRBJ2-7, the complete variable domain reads DVKVTQSSRYLVKRTGEKVFLECVQDMDHENMFWYRQDPGLGLRLIYFSYDVKMKEKGDIPEGYSVSREKKERFSLILESASTNQTSMYLCASSSLATGILYEQYFGPGTRLTVT.

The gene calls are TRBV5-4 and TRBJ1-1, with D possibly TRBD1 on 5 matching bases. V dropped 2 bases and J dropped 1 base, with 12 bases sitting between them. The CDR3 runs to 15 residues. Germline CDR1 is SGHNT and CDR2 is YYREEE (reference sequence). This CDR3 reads CASSFLTGGNTEAFF. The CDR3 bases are TGTGCCAGCAGCTTCCTCACGGGGGGGAACACTGAAGCTTTCTTT.

CDR3 loop: CASSLELSFYNEQFF. The CDR3 coding sequence is TGCGCCAGCAGCTTGGAATTGTCTTTTTACAATGAGCAGTTCTTC. This rearrangement joins TRBV5-1 to TRBJ2-1, with D hard to call. The CDR3 consists of 15 residues. The germline V gene encodes CDR1 SGHRS and CDR2 YFSETQ. The V and J ends lost 0 bases and 4 bases respectively, with 11 bases between them.

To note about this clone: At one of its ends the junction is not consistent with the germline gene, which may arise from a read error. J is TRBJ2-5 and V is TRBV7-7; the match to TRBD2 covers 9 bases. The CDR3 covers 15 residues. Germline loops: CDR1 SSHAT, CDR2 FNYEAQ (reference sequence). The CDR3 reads CASSLALAGMETQYF. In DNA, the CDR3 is TGTGCTAGCAGCTTGGCCCTAGCGGGGATGGAGACCCAGTACTTC. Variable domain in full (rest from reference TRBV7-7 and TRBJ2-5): GAGVSQSPRYKVTKRGQDVTLRCDPISSHATLYWYQQALGQGPEFLTYFNYEAQPDKSGLPSDRFSAERPEGSISTLTIQRTEQRDSAMYRCASSLALAGMETQYFGPGTRLLVL.

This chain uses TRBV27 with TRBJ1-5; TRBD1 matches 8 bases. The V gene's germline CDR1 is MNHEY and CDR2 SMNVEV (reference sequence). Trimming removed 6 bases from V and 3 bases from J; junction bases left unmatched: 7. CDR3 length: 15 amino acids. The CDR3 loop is CASSPGTGLNQPQHF. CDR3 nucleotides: TGTGCCAGCAGCCCTGGGACAGGCCTCAATCAGCCCCAGCATTTT.

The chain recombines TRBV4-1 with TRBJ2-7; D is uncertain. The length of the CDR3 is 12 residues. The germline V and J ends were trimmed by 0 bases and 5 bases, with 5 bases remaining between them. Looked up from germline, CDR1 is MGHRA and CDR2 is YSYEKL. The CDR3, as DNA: TGCGCCAGCAGCCAAGATCGTAACGAGCAGTACTTC. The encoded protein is CASSQDRNEQYF.

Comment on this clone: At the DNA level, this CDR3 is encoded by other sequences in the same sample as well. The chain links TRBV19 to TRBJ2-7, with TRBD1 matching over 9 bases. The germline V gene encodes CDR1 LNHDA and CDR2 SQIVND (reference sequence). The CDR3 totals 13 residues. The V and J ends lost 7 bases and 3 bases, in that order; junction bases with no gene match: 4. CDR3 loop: CASTTTGGYEQYF. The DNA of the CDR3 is TGTGCCAGTACGACGACAGGGGGCTACGAGCAGTACTTC.

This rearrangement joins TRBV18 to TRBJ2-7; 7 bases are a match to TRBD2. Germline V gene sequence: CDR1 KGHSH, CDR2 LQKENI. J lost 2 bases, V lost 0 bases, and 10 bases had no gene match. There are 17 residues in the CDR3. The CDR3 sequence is CASSPPVGGRSPYEQYF. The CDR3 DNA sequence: TGTGCCAGCTCACCACCGGTCGGCGGGAGATCTCCCTACGAGCAGTACTTC.

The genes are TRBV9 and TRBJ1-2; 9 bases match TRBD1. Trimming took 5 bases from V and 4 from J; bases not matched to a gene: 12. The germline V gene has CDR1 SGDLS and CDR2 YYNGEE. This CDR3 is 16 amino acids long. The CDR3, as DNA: TGTGCCAGCAGTCTAGGGGGGACAGGGAGTTTCTATGGCTACACCTTC. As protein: CASSLGGTGSFYGYTF. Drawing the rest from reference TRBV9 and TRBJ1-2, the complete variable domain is DSGVTQTPKHLITATGQRVTLRCSPRSGDLSVYWYQQSLDQGLQFLIQYYNGEERAKGNILERFSAQQFPDLHSELNLSSLELGDSALYFCASSLGGTGSFYGYTFGSGTRLTVV.

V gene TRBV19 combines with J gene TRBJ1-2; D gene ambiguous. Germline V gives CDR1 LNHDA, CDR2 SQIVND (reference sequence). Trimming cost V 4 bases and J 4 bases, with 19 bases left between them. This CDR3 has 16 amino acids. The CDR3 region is CASSTSPEGPGYGYTF. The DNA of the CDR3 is TGTGCCAGTAGTACCTCTCCTGAAGGTCCCGGCTATGGCTACACCTTC.

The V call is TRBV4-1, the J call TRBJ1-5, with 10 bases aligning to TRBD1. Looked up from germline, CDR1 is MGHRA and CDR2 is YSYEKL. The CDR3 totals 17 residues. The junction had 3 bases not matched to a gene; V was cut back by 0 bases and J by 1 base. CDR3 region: CASSQEGQGTSNQPQHF. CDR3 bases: TGCGCCAGCAGCCAAGAGGGACAGGGGACAAGCAATCAGCCCCAGCATTTT.